Listed here are 7 T cell receptor beta chains from one sample, sequenced in a study of blood T cell repertoires in COVID-19. Profiled with immunoSEQ multiplex PCR; TCRdb holds only in-frame clones, not every one. The sample carries approximately 150,000 clones, around 88% recorded once. Sequencing used peripheral blood. These TCRs come from a woman aged 65 to 85 who had recovered from COVID-19.

The V call is TRBV5-1, the J call TRBJ2-7, with D perhaps TRBD1 (6 bases). Germline V gene data show CDR1 as SGHRS and CDR2 as YFSETQ. The CDR3 is 13 residues long. V was pared by 2 bases and J by 3 bases, with 9 bases between. The CDR3 DNA follows: TGCGCCAGCAGCTTAAGGGACAACTACGAGCAGTACTTC. Protein sequence: CASSLRDNYEQYF.

The chain recombines TRBV10-3 with TRBJ2-2; 9 bases line up with TRBD1. This CDR3 contains 14 residues. Germline CDR1 ENHRY, CDR2 SYGVKD. V lost 6 bases to trimming and J lost 7 bases; unmatched junction nucleotides: 6. The CDR3 DNA follows: TGTGCCATCAGATCCGACAGGGGGGTCGGGGAGCTGTTTTTT. Its protein product is CAIRSDRGVGELFF.

The chain employs TRBV7-9 and TRBJ2-7, with D unresolved. Germline lookup yields CDR1 SEHNR and CDR2 FQNEAQ (reference sequence). The CDR3 has 12 amino acids. V lost 5 bases and J 6 bases, leaving 11 bases between the germline ends. CDR3 nucleotide sequence: TGTGCCAGCAGCCCGACATTTAGCGAGCAGTACTTC. The encoded protein is CASSPTFSEQYF.

V usage is TRBV11-2 and J usage is TRBJ2-5; the D is unclear. The ends were cut back, 0 bases at V and 2 bases at J, with 7 bases in the middle. The CDR3 is made up of 14 amino acids. From germline, CDR1 is SGHAT and CDR2 FQNNGV. The CDR3 sequence is CASSLDEWQETQYF. The CDR3 DNA sequence: TGTGCCAGCAGCTTAGATGAGTGGCAAGAGACCCAGTACTTC.

For the CDR3, the DNA is TGTGCCAGCAGCCAAACCCTGGCGCTAGCCCAGTTCTTC. Translated, it gives CASSQTLALAQFF. This sequence joins TRBV7-9 and TRBJ2-1; D is perhaps TRBD2 (5 bases). This CDR3 is built from 13 residues. Germline CDR1 reads SEHNR; CDR2 reads FQNEAQ (reference sequence). Trimming left V 5 bases short and J 13 bases short, with 18 bases between.

The V call is TRBV28, the J call TRBJ2-7, with D hard to call. Germline V CDR1 and CDR2: MDHEN, SYDVKM. V was clipped by 8 bases and J by 6 bases, with 8 bases between them. There are 10 residues in the CDR3. The DNA of the CDR3 is TGTGCCAGCCCACTCTGCGAGCAGTACTTC. Translating gives CASPLCEQYF. The full variable domain, rest sourced from reference TRBV28 and TRBJ2-7, is DVKVTQSSRYLVKRTGEKVFLECVQDMDHENMFWYRQDPGLGLRLIYFSYDVKMKEKGDIPEGYSVSREKKERFSLILESASTNQTSMYLCASPLCEQYFGPGTRLTVT.

This clone was observed a few times. The rearrangement joins TRBV5-1 to TRBJ2-5, with TRBD2 identical over 7 bases. This CDR3 has 16 residues. Germline V gene lookup returns CDR1 SGHRS and CDR2 YFSETQ. With 0 bases clipped from V and 4 bases from J, the junction kept 9 bases outside the gene matches. CDR3 amino acids: CASSLGSTSALETQYF. The CDR3 nucleotides are TGCGCCAGCAGCTTGGGGTCTACTAGCGCACTAGAGACCCAGTACTTC. Filled out from reference TRBV5-1 and TRBJ2-5, the complete variable domain reads KAGVTQTPRYLIKTRGQQVTLSCSPISGHRSVSWYQQTPGQGLQFLFEYFSETQRNKGNFPGRFSGRQFSNSRSEMNVSTLELGDSALYLCASSLGSTSALETQYFGPGTRLLVL.